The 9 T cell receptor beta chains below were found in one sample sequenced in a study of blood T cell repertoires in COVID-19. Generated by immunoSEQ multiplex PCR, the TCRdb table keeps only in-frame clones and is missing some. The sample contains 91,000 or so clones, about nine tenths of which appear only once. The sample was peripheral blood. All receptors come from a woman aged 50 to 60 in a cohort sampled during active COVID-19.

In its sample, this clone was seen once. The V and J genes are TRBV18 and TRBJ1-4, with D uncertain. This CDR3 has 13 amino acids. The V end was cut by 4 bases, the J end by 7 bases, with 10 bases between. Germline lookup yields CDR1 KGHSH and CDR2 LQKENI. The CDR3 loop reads CASSRESGEKLFF. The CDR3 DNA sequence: TGTGCCAGCTCACGAGAGAGCGGTGAAAAACTGTTTTTT.

CDR3 nucleotides: TGTGCCAGCAGCCCTCGGGGGGCTCAAGAGACCCAGTACTTC. As protein: CASSPRGAQETQYF. The chain uses TRBV7-9 and TRBJ2-5; D might be TRBD2 (7 bases). This CDR3 is 14 amino acids long. V dropped 5 bases and J dropped 2 bases, with 12 bases sitting between them. Per the germline V gene, CDR1 is SEHNR and CDR2 is FQNEAQ (reference sequence).

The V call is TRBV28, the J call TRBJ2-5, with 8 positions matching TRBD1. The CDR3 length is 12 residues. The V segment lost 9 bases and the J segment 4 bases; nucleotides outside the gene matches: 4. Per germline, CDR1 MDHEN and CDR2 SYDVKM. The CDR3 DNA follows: TGTGCCAGTACCGACAGGGGAGAGACCCAGTACTTC. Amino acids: CASTDRGETQYF.

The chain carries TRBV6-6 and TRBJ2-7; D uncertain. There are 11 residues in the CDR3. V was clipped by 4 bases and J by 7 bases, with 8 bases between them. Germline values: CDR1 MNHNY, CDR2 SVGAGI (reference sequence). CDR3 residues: CASSSPLEQYF. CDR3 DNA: TGTGCCAGCAGTTCCCCCCTAGAGCAGTACTTC.

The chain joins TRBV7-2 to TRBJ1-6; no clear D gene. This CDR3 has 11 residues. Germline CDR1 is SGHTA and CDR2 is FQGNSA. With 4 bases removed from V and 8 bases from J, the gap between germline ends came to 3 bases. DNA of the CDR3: TGTGCCAGCAGCTCCTATTCACCCCTCCACTTT. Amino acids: CASSSYSPLHF.

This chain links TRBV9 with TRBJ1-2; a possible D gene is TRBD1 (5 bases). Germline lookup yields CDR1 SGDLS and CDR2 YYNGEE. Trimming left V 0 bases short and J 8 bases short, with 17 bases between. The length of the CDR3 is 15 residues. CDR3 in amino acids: CASSVVGGRGYGYTF. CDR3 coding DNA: TGTGCCAGCAGCGTAGTGGGGGGAAGAGGATACGGCTACACCTTC.

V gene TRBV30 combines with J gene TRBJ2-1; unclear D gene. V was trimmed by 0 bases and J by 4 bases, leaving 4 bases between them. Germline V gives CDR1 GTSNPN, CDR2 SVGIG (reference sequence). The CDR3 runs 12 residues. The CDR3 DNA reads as TGTGCCTGGAGTGTCCAATACAATGAGCAGTTCTTC. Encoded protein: CAWSVQYNEQFF.

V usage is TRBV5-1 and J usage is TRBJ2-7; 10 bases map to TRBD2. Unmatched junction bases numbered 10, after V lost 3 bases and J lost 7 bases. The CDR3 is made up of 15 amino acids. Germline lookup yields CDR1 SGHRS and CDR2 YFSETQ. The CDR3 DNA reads TGCGCCAGCAGCTCATCTCTAGCGGGAGTCGGGGAGCAGTACTTC. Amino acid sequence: CASSSSLAGVGEQYF.

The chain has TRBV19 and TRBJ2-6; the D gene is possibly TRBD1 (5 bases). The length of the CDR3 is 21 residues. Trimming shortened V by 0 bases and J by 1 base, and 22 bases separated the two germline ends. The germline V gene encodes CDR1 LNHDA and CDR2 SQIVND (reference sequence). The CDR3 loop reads CASSIDVAGYYRTSGANVLTF. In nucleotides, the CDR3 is TGTGCCAGTAGTATAGATGTAGCAGGGTACTACCGGACGTCTGGGGCCAACGTCCTGACTTTC.